These 5 T cell receptor beta chains came from one sample sequenced in a study of T and B cells in COVID-19 patients. Each TRB amplification used 250-500 ng of genomic DNA from blood. TRB rearrangements were amplified by multiplex PCR with BIOMED2 TRB-A/B primers. Using its own MiXCR run on the multiplex PCR reads, TCRdb lists one record per CDR3 protein. The sample lists about 14,000 distinct CDR3 sequences; around 26% were seen once. The sample was blood. These receptors all come from a human donor who had recovered from COVID-19.

A note on this clonotype: The junction does not match germline at one end; this may be a read error. CDR3 nucleotides: TGTGCCAGCTGGGGGAACTCTGAAGCTTTCTTT. Its translation is CASWGNSEAFF. This rearrangement joins TRBV27 to TRBJ1-1; D possibly corresponds to TRBD1 (5 bases). Germline CDR1 MNHEY, CDR2 SMNVEV (reference sequence). This CDR3 is 11 amino acids long.

This chain joins TRBV19 and TRBJ2-7, with D maybe TRBD1 (6 bases). The length of the CDR3 is 12 residues. V lost 1 base, J lost 7 bases, and 8 bases lay in between. Germline V gene data show CDR1 as LNHDA and CDR2 as SQIVND (reference sequence). CDR3 bases: TGTGCCAGTAGTATAGCCCAGGGGGAGCAGTACTTC. This sequence encodes CASSIAQGEQYF.

This clonotype showed up many times. CDR3 bases: TGTGCCAGCAGTTACTCTCCGACTAGACCCTATGAGCAGTTCTTC. It is translated as CASSYSPTRPYEQFF. The V and J genes are TRBV6-5 and TRBJ2-1; D perhaps matches TRBD2 (6 bases). CDR1 is MNHEY and CDR2 is SVGAGI in the germline V gene. There are 15 residues in the CDR3. The V gene lost 0 bases and the J gene lost 8 bases, with 14 bases spanning the gap.

The V and J genes are TRBV19 and TRBJ2-1; weak D call: TRBD2 (5 bases). This CDR3 has 15 amino acids. The V end lost 4 bases, the J end lost 0 bases, and 10 bases lay between the germline ends. Germline V gene data show CDR1 as LNHDA and CDR2 as SQIVND (reference sequence). CDR3 bases: TGTGCCAGTAGTAACCGCGGACTCTCCTACAATGAGCAGTTCTTC. It is translated as CASSNRGLSYNEQFF. The full variable domain, with the rest looked up from reference TRBV19 and TRBJ2-1, is DGGITQSPKYLFRKEGQNVTLSCEQNLNHDAMYWYRQDPGQGLRLIYYSQIVNDFQKGDIAEGYSVSREKKESFPLTVTSAQKNPTAFYLCASSNRGLSYNEQFFGPGTRLTVL.

The chain employs TRBV4-3 and TRBJ2-4; the D gene could be TRBD1 or TRBD2 (7 bases each). This CDR3 has 16 residues. Germline CDR1 reads LGHNA; CDR2 reads YSLEER. Trimming took 0 bases from V and 7 from J, leaving 16 bases between them. The CDR3 protein is CASSQESGTVQNIQYF. Here the CDR3 DNA reads TGCGCCAGCAGCCAAGAGAGCGGGACAGTTCAGAACATTCAGTACTTC.